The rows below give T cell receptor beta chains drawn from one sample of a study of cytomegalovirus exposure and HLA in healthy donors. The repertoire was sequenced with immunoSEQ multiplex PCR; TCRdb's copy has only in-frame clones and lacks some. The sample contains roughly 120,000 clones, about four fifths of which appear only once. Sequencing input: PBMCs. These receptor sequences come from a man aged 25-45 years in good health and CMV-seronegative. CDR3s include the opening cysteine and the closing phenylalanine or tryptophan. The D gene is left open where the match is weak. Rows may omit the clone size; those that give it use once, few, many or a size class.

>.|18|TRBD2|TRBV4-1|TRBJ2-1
CASSQERTSGSSYNEQFF
TGCGCCAGCAGCCAAGAAAGAACTAGCGGGAGCTCCTACAATGAGCAGTTCTTC
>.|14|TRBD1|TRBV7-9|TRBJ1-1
CASSPRTGNTEAFF
TGTGCCAGCAGCCCCCGGACAGGGAATACTGAAGCTTTCTTT
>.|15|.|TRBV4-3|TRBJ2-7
CASSQEGLSSYEQYF
TGCGCCAGCAGCCAAGAGGGGCTGAGCTCCTACGAGCAGTACTTC
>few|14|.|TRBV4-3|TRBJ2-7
CASSQKRGFYEQYF
TGCGCCAGCAGCCAAAAAAGGGGGTTTTACGAGCAGTACTTC
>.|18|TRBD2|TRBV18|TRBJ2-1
CASSPYQIAGGPGNEQFF
TGTGCCAGCTCACCATATCAAATAGCGGGAGGGCCGGGGAATGAGCAGTTCTTC
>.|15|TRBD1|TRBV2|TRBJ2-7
CASTLGGTGQHEQYF
TGTGCCAGCACCCTCGGGGGGACAGGGCAACACGAGCAGTACTTC
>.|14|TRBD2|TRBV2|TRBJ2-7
CASKASAGGYEQYF
TGTGCCAGCAAAGCATCGGCGGGGGGCTACGAGCAGTACTTC
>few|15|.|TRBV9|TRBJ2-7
CASSLDSGGLNEQYF
TGTGCCAGCAGCCTCGATTCGGGGGGCTTAAACGAGCAGTACTTC
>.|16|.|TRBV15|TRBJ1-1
CATSRDRQSPNTEAFF
TGTGCCACCAGCAGGGATCGACAGAGCCCGAACACTGAAGCTTTCTTT
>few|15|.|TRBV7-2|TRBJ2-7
CASSLSERASYEQYF
TGTGCCAGCAGCCTATCCGAGCGGGCCTCCTACGAGCAGTACTTC